Only a few counts were recorded for the clone carrying this T cell receptor beta chain. What it binds is not known. The donor group consisted entirely of healthy Caucasians. TCRdb fed the 5' RACE reads into MiXCR, producing one record per CDR3 protein. The sample lists roughly 720,000 distinct CDR3 sequences, approximately 18% occurring once. This sample is drawn from a study of identical twins. Study observations and caveats: Analyses of zero insertions could, in part, be confounded by invariant MAIT and iNKT cells. Clonotypes of the beta chain that were abundant in cord blood carried fewer insertions (memory repertoires showed none).

These same records also appear under a second study, on T cells expressing NK-cell markers. That paper adds: There remained a lack of clarity about HCMV specificity of expanded NKG2C+ T cell clones.

This TCR was sampled from a woman aged 18-29 years in good health. Sequencing was carried out using PBMCs.

CDR3 loop: CASRLRSGLEPHNEQFF. CDR3 bases: TGCGCCAGTAGGCTCCGATCCGGACTAGAACCCCACAATGAGCAGTTCTTC. The chain links TRBV5-1 to TRBJ2-1; TRBD2 aligns across 7 bases. V lost 8 bases, J lost 5 bases, and 19 bases stayed unmatched. Per the germline V gene, CDR1 is SGHRS and CDR2 is YFSETQ. The CDR3 has 17 residues.